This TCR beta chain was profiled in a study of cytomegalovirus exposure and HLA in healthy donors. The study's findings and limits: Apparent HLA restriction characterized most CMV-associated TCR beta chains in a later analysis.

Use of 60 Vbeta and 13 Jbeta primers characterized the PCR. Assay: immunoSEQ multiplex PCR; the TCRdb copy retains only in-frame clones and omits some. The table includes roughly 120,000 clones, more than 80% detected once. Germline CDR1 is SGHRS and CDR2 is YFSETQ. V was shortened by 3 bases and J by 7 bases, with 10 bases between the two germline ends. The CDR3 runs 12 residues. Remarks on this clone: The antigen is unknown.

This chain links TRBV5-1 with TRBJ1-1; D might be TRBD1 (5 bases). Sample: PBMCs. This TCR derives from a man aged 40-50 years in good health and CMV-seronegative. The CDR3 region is CASSSGGFEAFF. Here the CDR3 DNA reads TGCGCCAGCAGCTCGGGGGGATTTGAAGCTTTCTTT.